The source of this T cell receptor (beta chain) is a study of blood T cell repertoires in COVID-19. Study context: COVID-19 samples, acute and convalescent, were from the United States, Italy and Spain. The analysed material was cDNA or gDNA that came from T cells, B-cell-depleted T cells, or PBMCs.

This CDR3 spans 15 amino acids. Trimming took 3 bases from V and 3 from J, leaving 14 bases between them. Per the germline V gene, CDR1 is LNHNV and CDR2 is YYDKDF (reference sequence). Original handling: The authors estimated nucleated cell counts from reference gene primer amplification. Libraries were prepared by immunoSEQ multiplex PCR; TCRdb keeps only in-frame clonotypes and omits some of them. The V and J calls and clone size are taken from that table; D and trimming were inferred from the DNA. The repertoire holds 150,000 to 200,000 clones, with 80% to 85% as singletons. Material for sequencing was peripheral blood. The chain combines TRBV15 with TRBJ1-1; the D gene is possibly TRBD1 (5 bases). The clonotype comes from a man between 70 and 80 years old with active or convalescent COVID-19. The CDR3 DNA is TGTGCCACCAGCAGGGGGGGGACGAGGGACACTGAAGCTTTCTTT. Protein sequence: CATSRGGTRDTEAFF.